The 10 T cell receptor beta chains below were found in one sample sequenced in a study of blood T cell repertoires in COVID-19. TCRdb's copy holds only in-frame clones and misses some; the assay was immunoSEQ multiplex PCR. The table includes about 140,000 clones, over 75% detected once. The sequencing input was peripheral blood. The receptors shown here come from a man in his fifties or sixties with acute or convalescent COVID-19.

The gene calls are TRBV11-1 and TRBJ1-1, with 8 bases matching TRBD1. The length of the CDR3 is 16 residues. In germline, CDR1 is SGHAT, CDR2 FQDESV (reference sequence). Unmatched junction bases numbered 12, after V lost 5 bases and J lost 4 bases. CDR3 loop: CASSTWTGKGGTEAFF. The CDR3 DNA follows: TGTGCCAGCAGCACCTGGACAGGGAAAGGGGGCACTGAAGCTTTCTTT. Drawing the rest from reference TRBV11-1 and TRBJ1-1, the complete variable domain is EAEVAQSPRYKITEKSQAVAFWCDPISGHATLYWYRQILGQGPELLVQFQDESVVDDSQLPKDRFSAERLKGVDSTLKIQPAELGDSAMYLCASSTWTGKGGTEAFFGQGTRLTVV.

This clone has ten or more counts. The V call is TRBV19, the J call TRBJ1-1; tentative D call: TRBD1 (5 bases). The CDR3 loop spans 12 amino acids. V was clipped by 3 bases and J by 11 bases, with 13 bases between them. Germline V gene data show CDR1 as LNHDA and CDR2 as SQIVND (reference sequence). CDR3 in DNA: TGTGCCAGTAGTATGGGGCGGGGTTCGGCTTTCTTT. Translation gives CASSMGRGSAFF.

This chain joins TRBV25-1 and TRBJ2-2, with D possibly being TRBD2 (5 bases). V lost 7 bases, J lost 3 bases, and 12 bases lay in between. Germline V gene lookup returns CDR1 MGHDK and CDR2 SYGVNS. The CDR3 runs to 14 residues. CDR3: CASTAEDHTGELFF. CDR3 coding DNA: TGTGCCAGCACCGCGGAGGACCACACCGGGGAGCTGTTTTTT.

The chain recombines TRBV5-4 with TRBJ2-7; 7 positions agree with TRBD1. This CDR3 is 14 amino acids long. Germline V gene sequence: CDR1 SGHNT, CDR2 YYREEE (reference sequence). The junction had 7 bases not matched to a gene; V was cut back by 2 bases and J by 5 bases. CDR3: CASSLLTGQDEQYF. DNA for the CDR3: TGTGCCAGCAGCTTACTGACAGGGCAGGACGAGCAGTACTTC.

CDR3 region: CASSSGTGGARRDGYTF. Written as DNA, the CDR3 is TGTGCCAGCAGTTCCGGGACAGGGGGCGCGAGGAGGGATGGCTACACCTTC. The chain joins TRBV2 to TRBJ1-2, with TRBD1 matching 12 bases. Trimming cost V 5 bases and J 6 bases; bases outside gene matches: 13. This CDR3 region has 17 residues. Germline V gene sequence: CDR1 SNHLY, CDR2 FYNNEI.

The V and J genes are TRBV5-1 and TRBJ1-1; the match to TRBD1 covers 9 bases. Trimming cost V 2 bases and J 8 bases; bases outside gene matches: 4. CDR1 and CDR2 from the germline V gene are SGHRS and YFSETQ. This CDR3 is built from 13 residues. In nucleotides, the CDR3 is TGCGCCAGCAGCTTACAGGGGGCAGCGGAAGCTTTCTTT. Translating it yields CASSLQGAAEAFF.

This clone is a singleton in its sample. V and J are TRBV27 and TRBJ1-2; 9 bases fit TRBD1. Trimming at V came to 5 bases and at J to 7 bases, leaving 8 bases not matched to a gene. The CDR3 consists of 14 residues. Germline assignment: CDR1 MNHEY and CDR2 SMNVEV (reference sequence). The CDR3 bases are TGTGCCAGCAGTCTCACAGGGGGCGTAGGTGGCTACACCTTC. Its protein is CASSLTGGVGGYTF.

The V and J genes are TRBV7-3 and TRBJ2-3; D possibly corresponds to TRBD2 (6 bases). The CDR3 covers 14 residues. V was cut by 4 bases and J by 4 bases, with 12 bases left in between. Germline V gives CDR1 SGHTA, CDR2 FQGTGA. The CDR3 DNA reads as TGTGCCAGCAGCTCGGCGGGATTTTCAGATACGCAGTATTTT. Translating it yields CASSSAGFSDTQYF.

Note on this clone: The same CDR3 is also encoded by other DNA sequences in this sample. The J gene is TRBJ2-1, the V gene TRBV6-1, with a weak D call TRBD2 (6 bases). V was clipped by 3 bases and J by 3 bases, with 12 bases between them. The CDR3 sequence is 15 residues long. Germline V gene data show CDR1 as MNHNS and CDR2 as SASEGT. CDR3 DNA sequence: TGTGCCAGCAGTGATCGGCGGGGAGGCTACAATGAGCAGTTCTTC. Translated: CASSDRRGGYNEQFF.

This chain connects TRBV11-1 to TRBJ2-5, with TRBD1 matching 10 bases. With V trimmed by 5 bases and J by 2 bases, 5 bases remained unmatched. Germline lookup yields CDR1 SGHAT and CDR2 FQDESV (reference sequence). This CDR3 region has 15 residues. In DNA, the CDR3 is TGTGCCAGCAGCCTGGACAGGGGGTCTCAAGAGACCCAGTACTTC. Residues: CASSLDRGSQETQYF. Complete variable domain (other parts from reference TRBV11-1 and TRBJ2-5): EAEVAQSPRYKITEKSQAVAFWCDPISGHATLYWYRQILGQGPELLVQFQDESVVDDSQLPKDRFSAERLKGVDSTLKIQPAELGDSAMYLCASSLDRGSQETQYFGPGTRLLVL.